This TCR beta chain stems from a study of T cell responses to AZD1222 COVID-19 vaccine. The overall study: Second doses were pooled across both intervals (about 4 or about 12 weeks).

Study conclusions and caveats: An increase in Spike-specific TCR breadth and depth was observed after two AZD1222 doses. The span of vaccine-associated CD4 TCRs extended across spike, with dominance at 160-218 and 743-854.

Germline V gives CDR1 KGHDR, CDR2 SFDVKD. This CDR3 contains 13 residues. V gave up 1 base and J gave up 8 bases, with 10 bases separating them. About this clone: Its antigen is undetermined.

Using immunoSEQ multiplex PCR, the repertoire was profiled, and TCRdb retains in-frame clones only, with some absent. The data show 110,000 to 150,000 clones, 80% to 95% seen once. The V call is TRBV24-1, the J call TRBJ1-2; D unresolved. Sample: peripheral blood, taken on day 0 of AZD1222 vaccination. The receptor was isolated from an adult in good health. The chain's CDR3 is CATSDFRVGGYTF. CDR3 DNA: TGTGCCACCAGTGATTTCCGGGTAGGCGGCTACACCTTC.